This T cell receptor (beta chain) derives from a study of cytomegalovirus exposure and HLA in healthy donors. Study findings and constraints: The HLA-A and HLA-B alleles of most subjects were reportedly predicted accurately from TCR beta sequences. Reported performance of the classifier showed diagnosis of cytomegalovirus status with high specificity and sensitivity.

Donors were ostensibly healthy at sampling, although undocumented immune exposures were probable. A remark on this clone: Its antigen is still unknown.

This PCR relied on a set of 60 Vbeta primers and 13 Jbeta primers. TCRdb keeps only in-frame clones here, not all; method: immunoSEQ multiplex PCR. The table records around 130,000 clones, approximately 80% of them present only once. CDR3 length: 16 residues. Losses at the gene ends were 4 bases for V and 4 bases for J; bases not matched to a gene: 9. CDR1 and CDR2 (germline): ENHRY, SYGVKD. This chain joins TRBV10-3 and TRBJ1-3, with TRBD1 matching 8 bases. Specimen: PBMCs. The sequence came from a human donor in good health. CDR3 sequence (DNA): TGTGCCATCAGTGGCGGACAGGGAGGCTTCGGAAACACCATATATTTT. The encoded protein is CAISGGQGGFGNTIYF.